The 4 T cell receptor beta chains below were found in one sample sequenced in a study of T-cell reconstitution after alpha-beta-depleted transplantation in children. A TCRbeta library incorporating unique molecular identifiers was prepared. TCRdb reprocessed the PCR reads with MiXCR, giving one entry per CDR3 protein. This table holds 610,000 or so distinct CDR3 sequences, roughly a quarter found once. This material consisted of PBMCs, taken before TCRalphabeta/CD19-depleted stem cell transplant. The source of these receptors is a boy younger than two with Wiskott-Aldrich syndrome, due to receive a stem cell transplant.

The J gene is TRBJ2-1, the V gene TRBV11-1, with TRBD2 matching 11 bases. This CDR3 has 21 amino acids. Germline lookup yields CDR1 SGHAT and CDR2 FQDESV (reference sequence). V gave up 1 base and J gave up 0 bases; unmatched junction bases: 14. The CDR3 sequence: CASSLGQGNSGRASSYNEQFF. The CDR3 DNA reads TGTGCCAGCAGCTTAGGACAGGGAAATAGCGGGAGGGCCTCCTCCTACAATGAGCAGTTCTTC. The variable domain in full, completed from reference TRBV11-1 and TRBJ2-1, reads EAEVAQSPRYKITEKSQAVAFWCDPISGHATLYWYRQILGQGPELLVQFQDESVVDDSQLPKDRFSAERLKGVDSTLKIQPAELGDSAMYLCASSLGQGNSGRASSYNEQFFGPGTRLTVL.

J is TRBJ2-3 and V is TRBV3-1; TRBD2 is a possible D gene (6 bases). V was trimmed by 3 bases and J by 4 bases, leaving 14 bases between them. Germline V CDR1 and CDR2: LGHDT, YNNKEL (reference sequence). This CDR3 spans 15 amino acids. This CDR3 reads CASSHGTSGSDTQYF. The CDR3 DNA sequence: TGTGCCAGCAGCCATGGGACTTCGGGATCAGATACGCAGTATTTT.

The chain links TRBV20-1 to TRBJ1-5; TRBD1 matches 10 bases. The length of the CDR3 is 14 residues. Germline V gene lookup returns CDR1 DFQATT and CDR2 SNEGSKA (reference sequence). Trimming at V came to 6 bases and at J to 9 bases, leaving 11 bases not matched to a gene. CDR3 region: CSAAGQGERRPQHF. DNA of the CDR3: TGCAGTGCCGCCGGACAGGGGGAGAGGCGGCCCCAGCATTTT.

The CDR3 region is CASSFGTRRSYNSPLHF. The DNA of the CDR3 is TGTGCCAGCAGTTTTGGGACAAGGAGGTCCTATAATTCACCCCTCCACTTT. This chain links TRBV27 with TRBJ1-6, with TRBD1 as a possible D gene (6 bases). Germline CDR1 reads MNHEY; CDR2 reads SMNVEV (reference sequence). The CDR3 spans 17 residues. Trimming removed 3 bases from V and 1 base from J, with 13 bases in between.